The 21 T cell receptor beta chains below were found in one sample sequenced in a study of STAT5B mutations in CD4+ large granular lymphocyte leukemia. Sequencing used immunoSEQ multiplex PCR; TCRdb keeps in-frame clones, though not all of them. The data show a few thousand clones, with roughly 71% seen just once and about 2.1% held by the top ten. The sequencing input was PBMCs. These receptors were collected from a woman aged 70-85 years with CD4+ T-cell large granular lymphocyte leukemia.

The genes are TRBV28 and TRBJ1-2; D gene unclear. The CDR3 is 13 amino acids. V shed 6 bases and J shed 4 bases, with 12 bases lying between them. The germline V gene encodes CDR1 MDHEN and CDR2 SYDVKM. CDR3 sequence: CASRIPGGYGYTF. The CDR3, as DNA: TGTGCCAGCAGGATACCCGGTGGCTATGGCTACACCTTC.

This rearrangement joins TRBV4-3 to TRBJ2-7; TRBD2 matches 7 bases. This CDR3 spans 13 amino acids. The V gene end was trimmed by 4 bases and the J gene end by 6 bases; junction bases not matched to a gene: 6. Germline values: CDR1 LGHNA, CDR2 YSLEER. In nucleotides, the CDR3 is TGCGCCAGCAGCCGCCAACTAGCGACCGAGCAGTACTTC. This encodes CASSRQLATEQYF.

This chain joins TRBV4-1 and TRBJ2-5, with D perhaps TRBD1 or TRBD2 (5 bases each). CDR3 size: 14 residues. Germline assignment: CDR1 MGHRA and CDR2 YSYEKL. V was pared by 5 bases and J by 5 bases, with 15 bases between. CDR3 amino acids: CASSVTRDAETQYF. DNA for the CDR3: TGCGCCAGCAGCGTCACCAGGGACGCGGAGACCCAGTACTTC.

The rearrangement joins TRBV30 to TRBJ1-3; no clear D gene. The ends were cut back, 3 bases at V and 3 bases at J, with 3 bases in the middle. Per the germline V gene, CDR1 is GTSNPN and CDR2 is SVGIG (reference sequence). The length of the CDR3 is 11 residues. The CDR3 coding sequence is TGTGCCTGGAGGCTTGGAAACACCATATATTTT. This encodes CAWRLGNTIYF.

The chain uses TRBV5-6 and TRBJ1-1; D perhaps matches TRBD1 (5 bases). The CDR3 runs 14 residues. CDR1 SGHDT and CDR2 YYEEEE come from the germline V gene. V lost 0 bases, J lost 4 bases, and 10 bases lay in between. The CDR3 bases are TGTGCCAGCAGCTTGGCCTTCGGGGCCACTGAAGCTTTCTTT. Translation: CASSLAFGATEAFF.

For this clone: Sequence at one end of the junction differs from germline and may be a read error. This chain joins TRBV28 and TRBJ2-1; TRBD2 matches at 7 bases. The CDR3 is made up of 12 amino acids. CDR1 is MDHEN, CDR2 SYDVKM, per germline. DNA for the CDR3: TGTGCCAGCAGTTTTACGGGGAGGGCCCAGGTCTTC. It is translated as CASSFTGRAQVF.

V is TRBV2 and J is TRBJ2-2, with D possibly being TRBD2 (6 bases). This CDR3 has 19 amino acids. CDR1 and CDR2 from the germline V gene are SNHLY and FYNNEI. Trimming took 7 bases from V and 0 from J, leaving 24 bases between them. The CDR3 region has the DNA TGTGCCAGCACCAAAAACAGCTTAGGACTACAAGCGAACACCGGGGAGCTGTTTTTT. Protein: CASTKNSLGLQANTGELFF.

This rearrangement joins TRBV19 to TRBJ1-2; 8 bases agree with TRBD1. CDR3 length: 15 residues. Unmatched junction bases numbered 13, after V lost 5 bases and J lost 8 bases. Germline-derived CDR1 and CDR2 are LNHDA and SQIVND (reference sequence). The CDR3 sequence: CASSESGTGILGYTF. CDR3 DNA sequence: TGTGCCAGTAGTGAGAGCGGGACAGGTATCTTAGGCTACACCTTC.

This chain joins TRBV5-6 and TRBJ1-4; D unclear. The CDR3 is made up of 14 amino acids. In germline, CDR1 is SGHDT, CDR2 YYEEEE. The V end lost 2 bases, the J end lost 3 bases, and 8 bases lay between the germline ends. The CDR3 region is CASSLRSANEKLFF. The CDR3 bases are TGTGCCAGCAGCTTAAGGTCCGCTAATGAAAAACTGTTTTTT.

This clone was detected only a few times. The chain carries TRBV10-3 and TRBJ1-2, with 7 positions matching TRBD1. Looked up from germline, CDR1 is ENHRY and CDR2 is SYGVKD. V lost 5 bases, J lost 5 bases, and 8 bases stayed unmatched. The length of the CDR3 is 14 residues. As DNA, the CDR3 is TGTGCCATCAGTCAACAGGGGAGTGGGTATGGCTACACCTTC. Translation: CAISQQGSGYGYTF.

The chain employs TRBV7-2 and TRBJ2-2; 10 bases fit TRBD1. CDR3 length: 16 residues. Per germline, CDR1 SGHTA and CDR2 FQGNSA. V shed 5 bases and J 2 bases; nucleotides not matched to a gene: 5. CDR3 DNA: TGTGCCAGCAGCGTGACAGGGGGCACCAACACCGGGGAGCTGTTTTTT. Translating it yields CASSVTGGTNTGELFF.

This chain links TRBV6-6 with TRBJ2-1; D is uncertain. Germline CDR1 is MNHNY and CDR2 is SVGAGI (reference sequence). CDR3 length equals 14 residues. V was trimmed by 0 bases and J by 9 bases, leaving 12 bases between them. The chain's CDR3 is CASSYSTVLGEQFF. The CDR3 DNA reads as TGTGCCAGCAGTTACTCGACGGTGTTGGGTGAGCAGTTCTTC.

The rearrangement joins TRBV4-3 to TRBJ2-5; 11 bases agree with TRBD2. This CDR3 is 19 amino acids long. The V segment lost 0 bases and the J segment 0 bases; nucleotides outside the gene matches: 9. Germline assignment: CDR1 LGHNA and CDR2 YSLEER. The CDR3 bases are TGCGCCAGCAGCCAAGATCGGGGTAGCGGGAGGGGTTACCAAGAGACCCAGTACTTC. Translation gives CASSQDRGSGRGYQETQYF.

The chain has TRBV6-6 and TRBJ1-1; possible D gene TRBD1, 5 bases. The CDR3 totals 15 residues. V was pared by 4 bases and J by 5 bases, with 17 bases between. The germline V gene has CDR1 MNHNY and CDR2 SVGAGI (reference sequence). The CDR3 DNA reads as TGTGCCAGCAGTTCCAGTTACGGGGGTTGGACTGAAGCTTTCTTT. This encodes CASSSSYGGWTEAFF.

The chain links TRBV7-9 to TRBJ2-5; 8 nucleotides align to TRBD2. The germline gives CDR1 SEHNR, CDR2 FQNEAQ (reference sequence). The V gene end was trimmed by 4 bases and the J gene end by 6 bases; junction bases not matched to a gene: 13. The CDR3 totals 16 residues. CDR3 loop: CASSWEEREGRKTQYF. In DNA form, the CDR3 reads TGTGCCAGCAGCTGGGAGGAACGGGAGGGCCGAAAGACCCAGTACTTC.

The chain combines TRBV6-1 with TRBJ1-1, with D possibly TRBD1 on 6 matching bases. CDR3 size: 13 residues. V shed 5 bases and J shed 8 bases, with 15 bases lying between them. Germline V gene data show CDR1 as MNHNS and CDR2 as SASEGT. The CDR3 reads CASSSLGGAEAFF. DNA of the CDR3: TGTGCCAGCAGTTCCCTGGGGGGGGCAGAAGCTTTCTTT.

V usage is TRBV15 and J usage is TRBJ1-2; 10 bases line up with TRBD1. Unmatched junction bases numbered 2, after V lost 1 base and J lost 6 bases. Germline V gives CDR1 LNHNV, CDR2 YYDKDF (reference sequence). The CDR3 runs to 14 residues. The CDR3 nucleotides read TGTGCCACCAGCAGAGCCGGGACAGGGGATGGCTACACCTTC. Protein: CATSRAGTGDGYTF.

The chain is built from TRBV29-1 and TRBJ1-2; 7 bases fit TRBD1. Trimming removed 6 bases from V and 8 bases from J; junction bases left unmatched: 18. Germline-derived CDR1 and CDR2 are SQVTM and ANQGSEA. This CDR3 spans 15 amino acids. This chain's CDR3 is CSVARTGPSGLGYTF. CDR3 bases: TGCAGCGTGGCCCGGACAGGACCAAGTGGACTAGGCTACACCTTC.

This chain uses TRBV10-3 with TRBJ2-1; weak D call: TRBD2 (6 bases). V lost 4 bases, J lost 4 bases, and 11 bases lay in between. Germline-derived CDR1 and CDR2 are ENHRY and SYGVKD. The CDR3 covers 14 residues. CDR3 amino acids: CAISGGNAYNEQFF. Here the CDR3 DNA reads TGTGCCATCAGTGGCGGGAACGCATACAATGAGCAGTTCTTC.

The V call is TRBV7-9, the J call TRBJ2-2, with D hard to call. Germline assignment: CDR1 SEHNR and CDR2 FQNEAQ (reference sequence). The V and J ends lost 2 bases and 0 bases respectively, with 7 bases between them. This CDR3 has 15 amino acids. CDR3 DNA sequence: TGTGCCAGCAGCTTATTGAGAGCGAACACCGGGGAGCTGTTTTTT. Translation: CASSLLRANTGELFF.

This clone has just a few counts. The chain employs TRBV29-1 and TRBJ1-1; D gene uncertain. Germline CDR1 and CDR2: SQVTM and ANQGSEA. The CDR3 is made up of 13 amino acids. V was clipped by 7 bases and J by 1 base, with 13 bases between them. CDR3 in DNA: TGCAGCGCAACACGCGGGGAGAACACTGAAGCTTTCTTT. Translation: CSATRGENTEAFF.